Following are 19 T cell receptor beta chains from one sample sequenced in a study of human T cells and chemical hapten exposure (dated by TCRdb to the early 2020s). The library came from RACE. TCRdb records NextSeq 500 as the sequencer. TCRdb applied fastp at Q25 and MiXCR to the public reads, then kept only in-frame beta chains. CDR3 protein sequences are deduplicated, and each keeps its most common genes and DNA. A total of about 120,000 distinct CDR3 sequences appear in this sample, around 13% of them only once. 0.7% to 0.95% of the sample goes to the ten largest clones. The time point label, as the study defines it: patch test 1, 2 weeks after DPC sensitization. The meaning of the sample's treatment or condition label: therapeutic diphenylcyclopropenone sensitization with weekly scalp DPC. The material sequenced was whole blood, taken in connection with sensitization to the hapten diphenylcyclopropenone (DPC). The receptors were gathered from a man aged 18 to 29 with alopecia areata. Some clones in this sample may be carry-over from other donors' samples.

In this sample, this clonotype turned up many times. The chain has TRBV12-3 or TRBV12-4 and TRBJ1-5, with D maybe TRBD1 (5 bases). The CDR3 extends over 12 amino acids. V lost 9 bases and J 4 bases, leaving 10 bases between the germline ends. CDR3 residues: CASSTENQPQHF. CDR3 coding DNA: TGTGCCAGTTCGACAGAAAATCAGCCCCAGCATTTT.

The rearrangement links TRBV7-9 to TRBJ1-1; D is ambiguous. The V gene's germline CDR1 is SEHNR and CDR2 FQNEAQ (reference sequence). The germline V and J ends were trimmed by 6 bases and 4 bases, with 9 bases remaining between them. CDR3 length: 12 residues. The CDR3 loop reads CASRWGGTEAFF. The CDR3 nucleotides are TGTGCCAGCAGATGGGGAGGCACTGAAGCTTTCTTT.

This clonotype was picked up a small number of times. The chain carries TRBV7-6 and TRBJ1-4, with TRBD1 matching 9 bases. There are 15 residues in the CDR3. V lost 3 bases, J lost 6 bases, and 5 bases stayed unmatched. From germline, CDR1 is SGHVS and CDR2 FNYEAQ. Here the CDR3 DNA reads TGTGCCAGCAGCTTGGACAGGGGAGGGGATGAAAAACTGTTTTTT. Translating it yields CASSLDRGGDEKLFF.

This clonotype was counted only a few times. This chain links TRBV29-1 with TRBJ2-7; D gene unclear. The V gene's germline CDR1 is SQVTM and CDR2 ANQGSEA. Trimming shortened V by 8 bases and J by 2 bases, and 19 bases separated the two germline ends. The length of the CDR3 is 14 residues. CDR3 sequence reads: CSFSPHPHPYEQYF. As DNA, the CDR3 is TGCAGCTTTTCGCCCCATCCGCATCCCTACGAGCAGTACTTC.

The sample holds a few counts of this clonotype. The V and J genes are TRBV3-1 and TRBJ2-7, with a weak D call TRBD2 (5 bases). The CDR3 loop spans 12 amino acids. Germline lookup yields CDR1 LGHDT and CDR2 YNNKEL (reference sequence). Trimming removed 4 bases from V and 7 bases from J, with 11 bases in between. The CDR3, as DNA: TGTGCCAGCAGCCCCGGGGTAGGTGAGCAGTACGTC. It codes for CASSPGVGEQYV.

This chain links TRBV20-1 with TRBJ2-4, with a tentative D call TRBD1 (5 bases). In germline, CDR1 is DFQATT, CDR2 SNEGSKA (reference sequence). With 3 bases removed from V and 0 bases from J, the gap between germline ends came to 6 bases. The CDR3 totals 13 residues. CDR3 sequence reads: CSASQGAKNIQYF. CDR3 nucleotides: TGCAGTGCTAGTCAGGGAGCCAAAAACATTCAGTACTTC.

This clonotype appeared once. The rearrangement joins TRBV11-2 to TRBJ2-5; the D gene is possibly TRBD1 (6 bases). The CDR3 is made up of 16 amino acids. Germline CDR1 is SGHAT and CDR2 is FQNNGV. V was cut by 5 bases and J by 5 bases, with 21 bases left in between. The DNA for the CDR3 is TGTGCCAGCAGCCCTATCGTCGGACAGCCAAGGGAGACCCAGTACTTC. Amino acid sequence: CASSPIVGQPRETQYF.

The V call is TRBV12-3 or TRBV12-4, the J call TRBJ1-5, with 9 positions matching TRBD1. V shed 7 bases and J 6 bases; nucleotides not matched to a gene: 7. This CDR3 has 14 amino acids. The CDR3 DNA reads as TGTGCCAGCACTGGGACAGGGTGGAGTCAGCCCCAGCATTTT. This translates into CASTGTGWSQPQHF.

V gene TRBV27 combines with J gene TRBJ2-7; tentatively, D is TRBD1 or TRBD2 (6 bases each). The length of the CDR3 is 16 residues. V dropped 4 bases and J dropped 0 bases, with 16 bases sitting between them. Germline V gene lookup returns CDR1 MNHEY and CDR2 SMNVEV (reference sequence). The CDR3: CASSSQGLRGSYEQYF. DNA of the CDR3: TGTGCCAGCAGTTCACAGGGACTGAGGGGCTCCTACGAGCAGTACTTC.

The genes are TRBV4-3 and TRBJ2-7, with D perhaps TRBD1 (6 bases). The CDR3 is made up of 14 amino acids. V lost 4 bases, J lost 3 bases, and 13 bases lay in between. Germline CDR1 and CDR2: LGHNA and YSLEER. This CDR3 reads CASSRRTDHYEQYF. CDR3 nucleotides: TGCGCCAGCAGCCGGAGGACAGACCACTACGAGCAGTACTTC.

CDR3 amino acids: CASNRPGLDGGQPQHF. The CDR3 DNA reads as TGTGCCAGCAATCGACCGGGCTTAGACGGAGGTCAGCCCCAGCATTTT. The chain has TRBV2 and TRBJ1-5; D is unclear. Germline V gives CDR1 SNHLY, CDR2 FYNNEI. This CDR3 contains 16 residues. Trimming pared 7 bases from V and 6 bases from J, leaving 22 bases between.

This clonotype was observed many times. Here the CDR3 DNA reads TGTGCCAGCTGCCCCCTACTAGAGCTCCGGACCCAGTACTTC. Amino acid sequence: CASCPLLELRTQYF. V is TRBV7-2 and J is TRBJ2-5; D might be TRBD2 (5 bases). This CDR3 spans 14 amino acids. V was trimmed by 8 bases and J by 7 bases, leaving 20 bases between them. Germline V gene data show CDR1 as SGHTA and CDR2 as FQGNSA. Filled out from reference TRBV7-2 and TRBJ2-5, the complete variable domain reads GAGVSQSPSNKVTEKGKDVELRCDPISGHTALYWYRQSLGQGLEFLIYFQGNSAPDKSGLPSDRFSAERTGGSVSTLTIQRTQQEDSAVYLCASCPLLELRTQYFGPGTRLLVL.

The table lists this clonotype with a few counts. The chain combines TRBV28 with TRBJ1-5; 8 bases align to TRBD1. The CDR3 length is 12 residues. The J segment lost 5 bases and the V segment lost 8 bases, leaving 2 bases of the junction unmatched. Germline lookup yields CDR1 MDHEN and CDR2 SYDVKM. The CDR3 DNA reads as TGTGCCAGCCTGGACAGGGATCAGCCCCAGCATTTT. It specifies CASLDRDQPQHF.

The chain links TRBV7-2 to TRBJ2-7; no clear D gene. V shed 0 bases and J shed 3 bases, with 9 bases lying between them. This CDR3 region has 14 residues. Germline assignment: CDR1 SGHTA and CDR2 FQGNSA. CDR3 in amino acids: CASSLAGSDYEQYF. The CDR3 bases are TGTGCCAGCAGCTTAGCAGGCAGTGACTACGAGCAGTACTTC.

This clonotype was recorded a few times. The rearrangement links TRBV12-3 or TRBV12-4 to TRBJ1-3; TRBD1 is a possible D gene (6 bases). Trimming pared 4 bases from V and 0 bases from J, leaving 13 bases between. This CDR3 contains 16 residues. CDR3: CASSSDRPSSGNTIYF. CDR3 in DNA: TGTGCCAGCAGTTCCGACAGGCCGAGCTCTGGAAACACCATATATTTT.

In its sample, this clonotype was seen many times. The gene calls are TRBV20-1 and TRBJ2-7; 13 bases fit TRBD2. Looked up from germline, CDR1 is DFQATT and CDR2 is SNEGSKA (reference sequence). The length of the CDR3 is 14 residues. The V and J ends lost 5 bases and 5 bases, in that order; junction bases with no gene match: 6. The CDR3 is CSAFTGTSGDEQYF. The CDR3 DNA follows: TGCAGTGCTTTCACCGGGACTAGCGGGGACGAGCAGTACTTC.

This clonotype turned up a few times. The gene calls are TRBV7-9 and TRBJ1-2, with unresolved D. Germline V gene sequence: CDR1 SEHNR, CDR2 FQNEAQ (reference sequence). The ends were cut back, 3 bases at V and 0 bases at J, with 8 bases in the middle. CDR3 size: 14 residues. This CDR3 reads CASSFLGANYGYTF. The DNA of the CDR3 is TGTGCCAGCAGCTTTCTGGGAGCTAACTATGGCTACACCTTC.

The chain links TRBV4-3 to TRBJ2-7; the D gene is possibly TRBD2 (5 bases). Deletions cut 0 bases from V and 3 bases from J, with 12 bases between. Germline-derived CDR1 and CDR2 are LGHNA and YSLEER. The CDR3 consists of 15 residues. For the CDR3, the DNA is TGCGCCAGCAGCCAAGATTTGGCGGGTTACTACGAGCAGTACTTC. Protein: CASSQDLAGYYEQYF.

This chain's CDR3 is CASSLVSGEGETQYF. CDR3 in DNA: TGCGCCAGCAGCTTGGTGTCCGGGGAGGGAGAGACCCAGTACTTC. The chain carries TRBV5-1 and TRBJ2-5, with 7 bases identical to TRBD2. The V and J ends lost 0 bases and 4 bases, in that order; junction bases with no gene match: 6. This CDR3 spans 15 amino acids. Looked up from germline, CDR1 is SGHRS and CDR2 is YFSETQ.